This entry features one T cell receptor beta chain sequence. The CDR3 loop spans 14 amino acids. Trimming removed 5 bases from V and 7 bases from J, with 12 bases in between. Germline assignment: CDR1 SGHTA and CDR2 FQGNSA. The data were taken from a study of blood T cell repertoires in COVID-19. Turning to the study itself: Sites across the United States, Italy and Spain contributed samples from acute and convalescent COVID-19. T cells, B-cell-depleted T cells, or PBMCs supplied cDNA or gDNA.

Original processing notes: The authors estimated nucleated cell counts from reference gene primer amplification. Data came from immunoSEQ multiplex PCR; TCRdb stores just in-frame clones and leaves some out. The V and J calls and the clone size are those of that table, but D and trimming were determined from the DNA. The sample shows 25,000 to 30,000 clones, around 89% of them seen only once. The receptor was isolated from a human donor in a cohort sampled during active COVID-19. The chain employs TRBV7-2 and TRBJ1-6; a weak D match, TRBD1 (6 bases). The sequencing sample was made of peripheral blood. This chain's CDR3 is CASSKDSRNSPLHF. The CDR3 DNA is TGTGCCAGCAGCAAGGACAGTCGAAATTCACCCCTCCACTTT.